The text below deals with one T cell receptor (beta chain). The source of the sample is a study of cytomegalovirus exposure and HLA in healthy donors. Germline V gene data show CDR1 as MNHEY and CDR2 as SVGAGI. This CDR3 spans 15 amino acids. The V gene lost 0 bases and the J gene lost 7 bases, with 16 bases spanning the gap. This PCR relied on a set of 60 Vbeta primers and 13 Jbeta primers. Assay used: immunoSEQ multiplex PCR; TCRdb lists only in-frame clones, some missing. Among some 150,000 clones listed, 70% to 80% were seen once. This rearrangement joins TRBV6-5 to TRBJ2-7, with D possibly TRBD2 on 6 matching bases. The receptor comes from a man between 18 and 35 years old in good health and CMV-seropositive. Material: PBMCs. CDR3 sequence reads: CASSYSFQLAGEQYF. CDR3 nucleotide sequence: TGTGCCAGCAGTTACTCGTTTCAACTAGCTGGGGAGCAGTACTTC.